The 27 T cell receptor beta chains in this list originate from one sample, sequenced in a study of cytomegalovirus exposure and HLA in healthy donors. The study ran its PCR with 60 Vbeta and 13 Jbeta primers. TCRdb keeps only in-frame clones here, not all; method: immunoSEQ multiplex PCR. The profile shows some 130,000 clones, 70% to 85% of them singletons. The sample was PBMCs. The source is a man in his forties or fifties in good health and CMV-seropositive.

In nucleotides, the CDR3 is TGTGCCAGCAGTGAATTAACCGGGACAGGGGATGAAAAACTGTTTTTT. Translation gives CASSELTGTGDEKLFF. The chain is built from TRBV6-1 and TRBJ1-4; 10 nucleotides align to TRBD1. The length of the CDR3 is 16 residues. V was pared by 2 bases and J by 6 bases, with 6 bases of the junction left unmatched. The V gene's germline CDR1 is MNHNS and CDR2 SASEGT.

The CDR3: CASRDRGIEGNSPLHF. CDR3 nucleotide sequence: TGTGCCAGCAGGGACAGGGGGATAGAAGGGAATTCACCCCTCCACTTT. This rearrangement joins TRBV27 to TRBJ1-6; 10 bases are a match to TRBD1. The germline gives CDR1 MNHEY, CDR2 SMNVEV (reference sequence). The CDR3 runs 16 residues. Germline trimming cut 6 bases from V and 7 bases from J; bases unmatched to any gene: 9.

V and J are TRBV2 and TRBJ2-7; TRBD1 is a possible D gene (6 bases). V lost 3 bases, J lost 0 bases, and 9 bases lay in between. The CDR3 sequence is 14 residues long. Germline V gene sequence: CDR1 SNHLY, CDR2 FYNNEI. The CDR3 protein is CASSDQGSSYEQYF. Written as DNA, the CDR3 is TGTGCCAGCAGTGACCAGGGGAGCTCCTACGAGCAGTACTTC.

V gene TRBV19 combines with J gene TRBJ2-1; a weak D match, TRBD2 (5 bases). CDR3 length equals 15 residues. V dropped 4 bases and J dropped 7 bases, with 17 bases sitting between them. Germline V gene sequence: CDR1 LNHDA, CDR2 SQIVND (reference sequence). The CDR3 DNA reads TGTGCCAGTAGTAAGGGAACGGGATCTCAAAATGAGCAGTTCTTC. It specifies CASSKGTGSQNEQFF.

V usage is TRBV27 and J usage is TRBJ1-1; 9 bases map to TRBD1. The V and J ends lost 0 bases and 6 bases, in that order; junction bases with no gene match: 8. Germline values: CDR1 MNHEY, CDR2 SMNVEV (reference sequence). This CDR3 contains 16 residues. In DNA, the CDR3 is TGTGCCAGCAGTTTATCGCCGGGACAGGGTAGTCCTGAAGCTTTCTTT. This encodes CASSLSPGQGSPEAFF.

This chain joins TRBV7-9 and TRBJ2-7; the D gene is possibly TRBD1 (8 bases). With 6 bases removed from V and 6 bases from J, the gap between germline ends came to 12 bases. Germline V CDR1 and CDR2: SEHNR, FQNEAQ (reference sequence). This CDR3 spans 12 amino acids. The CDR3 protein is CASRTGEGEQYF. The DNA of the CDR3 is TGTGCCAGCAGGACAGGGGAGGGCGAGCAGTACTTC.

This clone came up a few times. The chain uses TRBV12-5 and TRBJ2-7; TRBD2 agrees at 12 bases. Germline CDR1 LGHNT, CDR2 FRNRAP. The CDR3 contains 14 residues. Trimming took 4 bases from V and 7 from J; bases not matched to a gene: 5. The CDR3 is CASGSTSGRNEQYF. CDR3 bases: TGTGCTAGTGGTTCGACTAGCGGGAGAAATGAGCAGTACTTC.

The count of this clone is one. This chain joins TRBV2 and TRBJ2-2; the D gene is possibly TRBD2 (5 bases). The length of the CDR3 is 13 residues. V gave up 2 bases and J gave up 5 bases, with 6 bases separating them. CDR1 and CDR2 from the germline V gene are SNHLY and FYNNEI. The CDR3: CASSEIATGELFF. CDR3 nucleotide sequence: TGTGCCAGCAGTGAAATAGCGACCGGGGAGCTGTTTTTT.

This clone has just one count. The chain has TRBV30 and TRBJ1-2; TRBD1 matches 10 bases. The CDR3 extends over 14 amino acids. The germline CDR1 and CDR2 sequences are GTSNPN and SVGIG (reference sequence). Unmatched junction bases numbered 10, after V lost 5 bases and J lost 7 bases. CDR3 protein: CAWETGGAFGGYTF. Written as DNA, the CDR3 is TGTGCCTGGGAGACAGGGGGCGCGTTTGGTGGCTACACCTTC. Variable domain in full (rest from reference TRBV30 and TRBJ1-2): SQTIHQWPATLVQPVGSPLSLECTVEGTSNPNLYWYRQAAGRGLQLLFYSVGIGQISSEVPQNLSASRPQDRQFILSSKKLLLSDSGFYLCAWETGGAFGGYTFGSGTRLTVV.

V gene TRBV7-9 combines with J gene TRBJ2-5, with D possibly matching TRBD2 (6 bases). The CDR3 spans 14 residues. Trimming stripped 4 bases from V and 0 bases from J, with 9 bases between. Germline V gene data show CDR1 as SEHNR and CDR2 as FQNEAQ (reference sequence). This CDR3 reads CASSSRDYQETQYF. CDR3 sequence (DNA): TGTGCCAGCAGCTCCCGGGACTACCAAGAGACCCAGTACTTC.

V usage is TRBV28 and J usage is TRBJ2-7, with a possible D match to TRBD2 (6 bases). This CDR3 is 16 amino acids long. CDR1 and CDR2 from the germline V gene are MDHEN and SYDVKM. Between the trimmed V and J ends, which lost 1 base and 0 bases, there was a span of 13 bases. CDR3 bases: TGTGCCAGCAGTTTATTGGCTAGCGCACTCTCCTACGAGCAGTACTTC. Protein: CASSLLASALSYEQYF. Together with reference TRBV28 and TRBJ2-7, the CDR3 gives the full variable domain: DVKVTQSSRYLVKRTGEKVFLECVQDMDHENMFWYRQDPGLGLRLIYFSYDVKMKEKGDIPEGYSVSREKKERFSLILESASTNQTSMYLCASSLLASALSYEQYFGPGTRLTVT.

The chain joins TRBV6-6 to TRBJ2-1, with a tentative D call TRBD2 (6 bases). Germline CDR1 MNHNY, CDR2 SVGAGI (reference sequence). CDR3 length: 15 residues. V was pared by 4 bases and J by 1 base, with 11 bases between. Written as DNA, the CDR3 is TGTGCCAGCAGTTTAGCGGACTTATCCTACAATGAGCAGTTCTTC. Encoded protein: CASSLADLSYNEQFF.

The chain uses TRBV2 and TRBJ1-5; weak D call: TRBD1 (5 bases). V dropped 5 bases and J dropped 6 bases, with 20 bases sitting between them. CDR1 is SNHLY and CDR2 is FYNNEI in the germline V gene. The CDR3 is 16 amino acids. In DNA, the CDR3 is TGTGCCAGCAGTAGGGGTGCGGGAGGGCTAAGTCAGCCCCAGCATTTT. Protein sequence: CASSRGAGGLSQPQHF. Combining the CDR3 with reference TRBV2 and TRBJ1-5 gives the whole variable domain EPEVTQTPSHQVTQMGQEVILRCVPISNHLYFYWYRQILGQKVEFLVSFYNNEISEKSEIFDDQFSVERPDGSNFTLKIRSTKLEDSAMYFCASSRGAGGLSQPQHFGDGTRLSIL.

V is TRBV6-1 and J is TRBJ1-4; D is perhaps TRBD1 (5 bases). Germline V gene data show CDR1 as MNHNS and CDR2 as SASEGT. The CDR3 sequence is 16 residues long. V dropped 3 bases and J dropped 0 bases, with 11 bases sitting between them. The CDR3 DNA reads TGTGCCAGCAGTGACCGCCGACAGCCAACTAATGAAAAACTGTTTTTT. It specifies CASSDRRQPTNEKLFF.

The rearrangement links TRBV28 to TRBJ1-1, with D possibly TRBD1 on 6 matching bases. Trimming cost V 3 bases and J 3 bases, with 14 bases left between them. This CDR3 region has 15 residues. CDR1 and CDR2 (germline): MDHEN, SYDVKM. The CDR3 region has the DNA TGTGCCAGCAGTTTGTCAGGGGAGGGGGACACTGAAGCTTTCTTT. Translating gives CASSLSGEGDTEAFF. The whole variable domain, filled in from reference TRBV28 and TRBJ1-1, reads DVKVTQSSRYLVKRTGEKVFLECVQDMDHENMFWYRQDPGLGLRLIYFSYDVKMKEKGDIPEGYSVSREKKERFSLILESASTNQTSMYLCASSLSGEGDTEAFFGQGTRLTVV.

This clone was counted once. This rearrangement joins TRBV2 to TRBJ2-1; 8 bases align to TRBD2. J gave up 10 bases and V 2 bases, and 10 bases lay outside the gene matches. The CDR3 has 15 residues. CDR1 and CDR2 from the germline V gene are SNHLY and FYNNEI. CDR3 DNA sequence: TGTGCCAGCAGTGAATTTCTAGCGGGCGTCGGGGAGCAGTTCTTC. Translating it yields CASSEFLAGVGEQFF.

The chain employs TRBV29-1 and TRBJ1-2, with a tentative D call TRBD1 (5 bases). The CDR3 runs 11 residues. V was trimmed by 6 bases and J by 14 bases, leaving 19 bases between them. Germline V lookup: CDR1 SQVTM, CDR2 ANQGSEA. CDR3 amino acids: CSVADSSVNTF. The CDR3 DNA follows: TGCAGCGTCGCAGACAGCAGTGTTAATACCTTC.

The chain employs TRBV29-1 and TRBJ2-7; 7 bases are a match to TRBD1. Germline V gives CDR1 SQVTM, CDR2 ANQGSEA. The CDR3 has 13 residues. V lost 5 bases to trimming and J lost 3 bases; unmatched junction nucleotides: 7. Here the CDR3 reads CSVLVQGLYEQYF. The CDR3 region has the DNA TGCAGCGTTCTTGTACAGGGGCTCTACGAGCAGTACTTC.

V usage is TRBV18 and J usage is TRBJ2-5, with D possibly TRBD2 on 6 matching bases. V was shortened by 6 bases and J by 7 bases, with 24 bases between the two germline ends. Germline V gene data show CDR1 as KGHSH and CDR2 as LQKENI. The CDR3 totals 16 residues. CDR3 loop: CASSEGSGPGLTTQYF. As DNA, the CDR3 is TGTGCCAGCTCGGAGGGGAGCGGGCCTGGGTTGACGACCCAGTACTTC.

This clone turned up a few times. The CDR3 DNA reads TGTGCCAGCAGTAACGGCAGGGGTAATTCACCCCTCCACTTT. Translation: CASSNGRGNSPLHF. This chain connects TRBV6-5 to TRBJ1-6, with D perhaps TRBD1 (6 bases). The CDR3 is 14 residues long. V was clipped by 5 bases and J by 6 bases, with 11 bases between them. Germline CDR1 MNHEY, CDR2 SVGAGI.

This sequence joins TRBV13 and TRBJ2-7; weak D call: TRBD2 (5 bases). The V gene's germline CDR1 is PRHDT and CDR2 FYEKMQ (reference sequence). The length of the CDR3 is 15 residues. V was cut by 6 bases and J by 2 bases, with 17 bases left in between. Here the CDR3 DNA reads TGTGCCAGCAGGTCCCGGCGGACGGGGACCTACGAGCAGTACTTC. Translated: CASRSRRTGTYEQYF.

The chain carries TRBV29-1 and TRBJ2-1; 12 bases align to TRBD2. Germline V gene sequence: CDR1 SQVTM, CDR2 ANQGSEA. The CDR3 consists of 14 residues. Trimming at V came to 4 bases and at J to 5 bases, leaving 3 bases not matched to a gene. The CDR3 DNA reads as TGCAGCGTTGCCGGACTAGCGGGAAACAATGAGCAGTTCTTC. Protein product: CSVAGLAGNNEQFF.

The CDR3 nucleotides are TGCGCCAGCAGCTTTAGCGGGAGGCCCAATGAGCAGTTCTTC. Translation: CASSFSGRPNEQFF. The rearrangement joins TRBV5-1 to TRBJ2-1; 10 positions agree with TRBD2. This CDR3 is built from 14 residues. The trim removed 2 bases at V and 6 bases at J, leaving 2 bases unmatched. CDR1 and CDR2 (germline): SGHRS, YFSETQ.

The rearrangement uses TRBV11-3 and TRBJ2-7; TRBD1 agrees at 9 bases. This CDR3 contains 15 residues. Germline V gene data show CDR1 as SGHNT and CDR2 as YENEEA. The V segment lost 1 base and the J segment 3 bases; nucleotides outside the gene matches: 4. CDR3 nucleotides: TGTGCCAGCAGCTTAGCCGGGACAGGGAACTACGAGCAGTACTTC. The encoded protein is CASSLAGTGNYEQYF.

This rearrangement joins TRBV30 to TRBJ1-6; D might be TRBD1 (6 bases). The CDR3 totals 14 residues. Germline V gives CDR1 GTSNPN, CDR2 SVGIG (reference sequence). With 0 bases removed from V and 8 bases from J, the gap between germline ends came to 11 bases. In DNA, the CDR3 is TGTGCCTGGAGTGTAGCAGGGGAATATTCACCCCTCCACTTT. Its protein product is CAWSVAGEYSPLHF.

The chain joins TRBV27 to TRBJ1-1; D is possibly TRBD1 (5 bases). Trimming left V 5 bases short and J 4 bases short, with 14 bases between. Germline CDR1 and CDR2: MNHEY and SMNVEV (reference sequence). The CDR3 loop spans 14 amino acids. The CDR3 bases are TGTGCCAGCAGTATCACAGGTACGGGCACTGAAGCTTTCTTT. It encodes CASSITGTGTEAFF.

This rearrangement joins TRBV5-1 to TRBJ1-3; D perhaps matches TRBD1 (5 bases). Germline CDR1 and CDR2: SGHRS and YFSETQ. Trimming took off 1 base at V and 0 bases at J, with 14 bases between the two ends. CDR3 length equals 17 residues. The CDR3 loop is CASSLSGTPISGNTIYF. CDR3 bases: TGCGCCAGCAGCTTGTCCGGGACTCCGATCTCTGGAAACACCATATATTTT. The variable domain in full, completed from reference TRBV5-1 and TRBJ1-3, reads KAGVTQTPRYLIKTRGQQVTLSCSPISGHRSVSWYQQTPGQGLQFLFEYFSETQRNKGNFPGRFSGRQFSNSRSEMNVSTLELGDSALYLCASSLSGTPISGNTIYFGEGSWLTVV.